The present T cell receptor (beta chain) was sequenced within a study of blood T cell repertoires in COVID-19. Profiled with immunoSEQ multiplex PCR; TCRdb holds only in-frame clones, not every one. The sample has approximately 100,000 clones, 70% to 85% seen once; the top ten hold roughly a tenth. V shed 2 bases and J shed 7 bases, with 9 bases lying between them. Germline CDR1 reads SEHNR; CDR2 reads FQNEAQ (reference sequence). The CDR3 loop spans 13 amino acids. Sequencing input: peripheral blood. This clonotype originated in a man aged 70-80 years with acute or convalescent COVID-19. J is TRBJ1-5 and V is TRBV7-9; D remains ambiguous. This chain's CDR3 is CASSLNAGQPQHF. The CDR3, as DNA: TGTGCCAGCAGCTTAAACGCGGGCCAGCCCCAGCATTTT. Drawing the rest from reference TRBV7-9 and TRBJ1-5, the complete variable domain is DTGVSQNPRHKITKRGQNVTFRCDPISEHNRLYWYRQTLGQGPEFLTYFQNEAQLEKSRLLSDRFSAERPKGSFSTLEIQRTEQGDSAMYLCASSLNAGQPQHFGDGTRLSIL.